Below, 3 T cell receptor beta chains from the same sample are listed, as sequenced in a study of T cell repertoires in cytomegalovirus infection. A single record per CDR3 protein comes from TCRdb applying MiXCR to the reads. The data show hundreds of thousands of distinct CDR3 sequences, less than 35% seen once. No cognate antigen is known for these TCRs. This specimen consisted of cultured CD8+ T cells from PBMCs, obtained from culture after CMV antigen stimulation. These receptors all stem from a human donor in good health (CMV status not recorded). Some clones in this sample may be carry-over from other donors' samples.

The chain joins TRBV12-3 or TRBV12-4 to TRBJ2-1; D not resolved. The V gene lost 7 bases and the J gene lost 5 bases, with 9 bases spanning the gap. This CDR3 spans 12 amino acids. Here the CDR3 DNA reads TGTGCCAGCACTGGCATAGACAATGAGCAGTTCTTC. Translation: CASTGIDNEQFF.

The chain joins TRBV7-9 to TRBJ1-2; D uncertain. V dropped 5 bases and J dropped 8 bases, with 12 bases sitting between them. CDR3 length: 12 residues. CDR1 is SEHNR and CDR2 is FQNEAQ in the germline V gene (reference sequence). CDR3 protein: CASSRTAEGYTF. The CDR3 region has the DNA TGTGCCAGCAGCCGTACGGCGGAGGGCTACACCTTC.

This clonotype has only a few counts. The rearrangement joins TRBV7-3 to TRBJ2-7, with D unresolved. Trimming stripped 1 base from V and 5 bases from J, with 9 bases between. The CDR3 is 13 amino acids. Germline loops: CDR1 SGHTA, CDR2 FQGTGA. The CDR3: CASSLNWSNEQYV. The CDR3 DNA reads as TGTGCCAGCAGCTTAAACTGGTCGAACGAGCAGTACGTC.